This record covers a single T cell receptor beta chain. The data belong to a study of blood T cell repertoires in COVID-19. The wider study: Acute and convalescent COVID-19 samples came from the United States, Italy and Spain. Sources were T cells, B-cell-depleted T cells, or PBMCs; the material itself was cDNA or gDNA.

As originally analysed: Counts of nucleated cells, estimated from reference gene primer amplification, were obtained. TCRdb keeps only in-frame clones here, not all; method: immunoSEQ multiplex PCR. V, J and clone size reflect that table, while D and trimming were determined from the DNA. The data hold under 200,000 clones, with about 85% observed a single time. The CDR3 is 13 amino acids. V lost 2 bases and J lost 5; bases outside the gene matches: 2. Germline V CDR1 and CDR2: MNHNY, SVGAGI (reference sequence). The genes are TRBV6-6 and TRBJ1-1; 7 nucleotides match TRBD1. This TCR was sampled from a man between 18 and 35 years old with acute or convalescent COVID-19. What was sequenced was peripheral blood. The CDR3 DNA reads TGTGCCAGCAGTTACAGGGGGCGGACTGAAGCTTTCTTT. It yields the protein CASSYRGRTEAFF.